This is a list of T cell receptor beta chains from one sample in a study of T cells in Graves' hyperthyroidism and ophthalmopathy. MiXCR, applied by TCRdb to the multiplex PCR reads, yields one record per CDR3 protein. The sample records 530,000 or so distinct CDR3 sequences, around 22% being singletons. The specimen was blood. These receptors all come from a woman aged 25 to 39 with Graves' ophthalmopathy. Both conserved end residues are part of each CDR3.

v_call cdr3_aa
TRBV30 CAWRPGFRTYEQYF
TRBV5-6 CASSYYRNEGTEAFF
TRBV10-3 CAIIGGRRGRETQYF
TRBV19 CASSIAGTANTEAFF
TRBV6-5 CASSYTGEANQPQHF
TRBV10-3 CAISESLLGQGANTIYF
TRBV11-2 CASSLVYGTGGAYGYTF
TRBV20-1 CSAIAGGGSETQYF
TRBV6-5 CASSYSLGAVHTGELFF
TRBV11-2 CASSYRTGVRDTEAFF
TRBV28 CASHRSGNTIYF
TRBV5-1 CASSFTGASGQETQYF
TRBV29-1 CSVDQVQGYEQYF
TRBV12-3/TRBV12-4 CASSPGGGRANEAFF
TRBV24-1 CATSETSGTGSETQYF
TRBV12-3/TRBV12-4 CASRGDRVKLVAPLHF
TRBV11-2 CASSIGGFGYTF
TRBV19 CASSTRDSLEAFF
TRBV6-2/TRBV6-3 CASSPRGRGLNTGELFF
TRBV19 CASTRGGGPTEAFF
TRBV5-1 CASSLVAGENTGELFF
TRBV2 CASSEQGDNQPQHF
TRBV7-3 CASSLVAGQDYEQYF
TRBV6-1 CASSEAAGGPETQYF
TRBV6-5 CASSYGTGKDTEAFF
TRBV7-3 CASSFEDTAIYEQYF
TRBV2 CASNRIRSYEQYF
TRBV6-2/TRBV6-3 CASSYSTPGDSYEQYF
TRBV7-8 CASSGDRGAPEAFF
TRBV4-1 CASSQTGRNTEAFF
TRBV6-1 CASSGAGRPTNYGYTF
TRBV7-9 CASSLDRGLRIETQYF
TRBV7-9 CASSLADYSYEQYF
TRBV6-2/TRBV6-3 CASSPQGVKAFF
TRBV20-1 CKVGNTEAFF
TRBV11-2 CASTRLVGHQETQYF
TRBV6-1 CAYLRDRVIYTF
TRBV6-1 CASSLGGWTGNTIYF
TRBV27 CASRSLGQGESPLHF
TRBV15 CATSRDFGSQDIRAKNIKYF
TRBV25-1 CASSEYGGRFTGELFF
TRBV2 CASRAGREAFF
TRBV27 CASSPFTGNGANVLTF
TRBV28 CASSLIGGEAFF
TRBV6-5 CASSYSMGGELFF
TRBV6-2/TRBV6-3 CASSYRDKAKGRLADSYEQYF
TRBV3-1 CASSQGRGGWEDQYF
TRBV20-1 CSSRGDRETQYF
TRBV20-1 CSASLSSGSPEQYF
TRBV12-3/TRBV12-4 CASSFTRTGDGYGYTF
TRBV10-3 CAIRQDRGLTQETQYF
TRBV6-1 CATSAGNTIYF
TRBV6-5 CASSLAGTGGRYGYTF
TRBV28 CASSPGGTGGHEQYF
TRBV9 CASSSPRESEQYF
TRBV29-1 CSVHSSNGETQYF
TRBV18 CASSRQGENTEAFF
TRBV6-5 CASSYVFGGNTEAFF
TRBV6-1 CASSESAGMNTEAFF
TRBV11-2 CASSLVMGYEQYF